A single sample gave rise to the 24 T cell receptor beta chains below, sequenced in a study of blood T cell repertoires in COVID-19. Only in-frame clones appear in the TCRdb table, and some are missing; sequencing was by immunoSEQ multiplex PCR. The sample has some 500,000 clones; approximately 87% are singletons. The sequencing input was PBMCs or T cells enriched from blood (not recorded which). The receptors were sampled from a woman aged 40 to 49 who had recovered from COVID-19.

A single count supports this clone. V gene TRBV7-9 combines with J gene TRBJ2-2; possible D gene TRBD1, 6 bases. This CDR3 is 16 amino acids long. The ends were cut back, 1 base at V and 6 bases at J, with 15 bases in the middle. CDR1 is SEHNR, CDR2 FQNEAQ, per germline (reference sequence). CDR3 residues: CASSLGGTFRSGELFF. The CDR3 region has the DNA TGTGCCAGCAGCTTAGGAGGGACATTCAGGTCCGGGGAGCTGTTTTTT.

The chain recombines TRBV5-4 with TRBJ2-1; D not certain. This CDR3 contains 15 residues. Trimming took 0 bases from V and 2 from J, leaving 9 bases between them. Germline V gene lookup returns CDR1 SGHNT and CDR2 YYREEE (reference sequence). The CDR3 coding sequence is TGTGCCAGCAGCTTGGAATCGAGGACCTACAATGAGCAGTTCTTC. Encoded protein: CASSLESRTYNEQFF.

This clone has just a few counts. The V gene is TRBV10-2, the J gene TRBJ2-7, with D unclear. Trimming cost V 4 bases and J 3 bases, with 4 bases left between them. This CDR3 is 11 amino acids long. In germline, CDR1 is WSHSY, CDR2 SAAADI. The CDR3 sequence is CASSALYEQYF. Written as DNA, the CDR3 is TGCGCCAGCAGTGCCCTCTACGAGCAGTACTTC.

The CDR3 coding sequence is TGTGCCAGCACTCAGCGGGGGGGTTATGGCTACACCTTC. Its protein is CASTQRGGYGYTF. The chain joins TRBV6-5 to TRBJ1-2; the D gene is possibly TRBD1 (5 bases). V was pared by 7 bases and J by 5 bases, with 14 bases between. Germline CDR1 is MNHEY and CDR2 is SVGAGI. The CDR3 is 13 residues long.

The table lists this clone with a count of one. The CDR3 DNA sequence: TGTGCCAGCTCACCAGCGGGAGGGCCCCCGAACATTCAGTACTTC. Protein product: CASSPAGGPPNIQYF. This chain uses TRBV18 with TRBJ2-4; 9 nucleotides line up with TRBD2. The CDR3 has 15 amino acids. Germline V gene sequence: CDR1 KGHSH, CDR2 LQKENI. The J segment lost 7 bases and the V segment lost 2 bases, leaving 6 bases of the junction unmatched.

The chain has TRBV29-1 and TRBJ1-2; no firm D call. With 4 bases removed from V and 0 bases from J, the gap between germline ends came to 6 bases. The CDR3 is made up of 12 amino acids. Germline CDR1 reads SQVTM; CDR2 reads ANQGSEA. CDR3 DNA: TGCAGCGTTGGGTCGGCTAACTATGGCTACACCTTC. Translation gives CSVGSANYGYTF.

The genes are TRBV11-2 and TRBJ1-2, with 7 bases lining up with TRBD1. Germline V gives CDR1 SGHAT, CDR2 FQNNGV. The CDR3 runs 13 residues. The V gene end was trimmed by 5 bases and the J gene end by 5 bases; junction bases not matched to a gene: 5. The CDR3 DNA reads TGTGCCAGCAGCCCCGGGACAGTATATGGCTACACCTTC. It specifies CASSPGTVYGYTF.

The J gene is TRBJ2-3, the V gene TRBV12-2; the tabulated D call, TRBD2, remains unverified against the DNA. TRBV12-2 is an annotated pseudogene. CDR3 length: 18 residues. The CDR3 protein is CASRLAGAPSGRGDTQYF. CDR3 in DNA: TGTGCAAGTCGCTTAGCGGGAGCTCCCAGCGGGAGGGGAGATACGCAGTATTTT.

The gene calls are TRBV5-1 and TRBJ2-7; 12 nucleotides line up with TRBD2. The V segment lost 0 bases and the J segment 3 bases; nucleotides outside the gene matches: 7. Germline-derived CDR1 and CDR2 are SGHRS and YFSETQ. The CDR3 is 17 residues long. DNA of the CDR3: TGCGCCAGCAGCTTGGCCGTCCGGACTAGCGGGGACTACGAGCAGTACTTC. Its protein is CASSLAVRTSGDYEQYF.

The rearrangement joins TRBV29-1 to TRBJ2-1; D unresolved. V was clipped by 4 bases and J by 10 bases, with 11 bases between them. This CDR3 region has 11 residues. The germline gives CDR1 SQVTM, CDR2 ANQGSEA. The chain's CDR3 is CSVGNSHEQFF. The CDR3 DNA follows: TGCAGCGTTGGTAACTCCCACGAGCAGTTCTTC.

DNA for the CDR3: TGTGCCTGGTCCGTCGCCTACGAGCAGTACTTC. Translated: CAWSVAYEQYF. This sequence joins TRBV30 and TRBJ2-7, with D hard to call. Germline-derived CDR1 and CDR2 are GTSNPN and SVGIG (reference sequence). The CDR3 runs to 11 residues. The germline V and J ends were trimmed by 5 bases and 2 bases, with 7 bases remaining between them.

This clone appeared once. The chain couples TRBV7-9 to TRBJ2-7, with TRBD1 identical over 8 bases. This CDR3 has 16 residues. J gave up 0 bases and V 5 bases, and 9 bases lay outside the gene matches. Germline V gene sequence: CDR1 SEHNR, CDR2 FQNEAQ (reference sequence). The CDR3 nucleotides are TGTGCCAGCAGCCCCCCCCTGACAGGGGCCTCCTACGAGCAGTACTTC. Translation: CASSPPLTGASYEQYF. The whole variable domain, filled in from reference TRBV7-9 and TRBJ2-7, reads DTGVSQNPRHKITKRGQNVTFRCDPISEHNRLYWYRQTLGQGPEFLTYFQNEAQLEKSRLLSDRFSAERPKGSFSTLEIQRTEQGDSAMYLCASSPPLTGASYEQYFGPGTRLTVT.

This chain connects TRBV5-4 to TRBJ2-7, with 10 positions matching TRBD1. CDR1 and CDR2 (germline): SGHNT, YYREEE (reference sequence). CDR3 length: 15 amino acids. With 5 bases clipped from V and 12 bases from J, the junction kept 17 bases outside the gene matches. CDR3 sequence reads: CASSLPPGQGQVSYF. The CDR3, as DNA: TGTGCCAGCAGTTTACCACCGGGACAGGGGCAGGTATCGTACTTC.

DNA of the CDR3: TGCGCCAGCAGCCAAACCCCGGGTCCCGAGAGGCCCCAGCATTTT. Amino acid sequence: CASSQTPGPERPQHF. The V call is TRBV4-3, the J call TRBJ1-5; D unresolved. CDR1 LGHNA and CDR2 YSLEER come from the germline V gene. V was clipped by 2 bases and J by 9 bases, with 17 bases between them. This CDR3 contains 15 residues.

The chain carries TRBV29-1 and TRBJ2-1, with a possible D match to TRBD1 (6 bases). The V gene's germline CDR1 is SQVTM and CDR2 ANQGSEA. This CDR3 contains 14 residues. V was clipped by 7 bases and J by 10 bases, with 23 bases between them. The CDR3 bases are TGCAGCGGATGTACAGGGAATGTGGGGATCGAGCAGTTCTTC. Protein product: CSGCTGNVGIEQFF.

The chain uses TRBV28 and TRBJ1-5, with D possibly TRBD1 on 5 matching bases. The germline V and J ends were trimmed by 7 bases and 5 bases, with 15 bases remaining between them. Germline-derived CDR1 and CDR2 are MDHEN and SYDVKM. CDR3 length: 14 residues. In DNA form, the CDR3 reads TGTGCCAGCACCAACATCGACAGTTATCAGCCCCAGCATTTT. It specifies CASTNIDSYQPQHF.

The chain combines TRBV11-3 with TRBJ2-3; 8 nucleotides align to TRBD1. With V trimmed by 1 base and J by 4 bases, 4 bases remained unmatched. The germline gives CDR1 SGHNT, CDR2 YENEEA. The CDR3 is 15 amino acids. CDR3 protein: CASSLGQGAADTQYF. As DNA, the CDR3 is TGTGCCAGCAGCTTAGGGCAGGGGGCCGCAGATACGCAGTATTTT.

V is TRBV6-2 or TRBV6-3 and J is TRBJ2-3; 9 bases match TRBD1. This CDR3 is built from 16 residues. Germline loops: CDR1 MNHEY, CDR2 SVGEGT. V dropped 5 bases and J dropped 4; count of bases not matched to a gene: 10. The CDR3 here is CASSLLGTGWADTQYF. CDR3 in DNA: TGTGCCAGCAGTCTCCTCGGGACAGGGTGGGCAGATACGCAGTATTTT.

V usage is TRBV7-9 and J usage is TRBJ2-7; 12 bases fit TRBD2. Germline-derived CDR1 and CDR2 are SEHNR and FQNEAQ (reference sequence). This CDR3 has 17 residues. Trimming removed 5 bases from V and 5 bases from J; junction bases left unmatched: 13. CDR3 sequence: CASSRPLPSGRVNEQYF. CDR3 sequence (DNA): TGTGCCAGCAGCCGCCCCCTGCCTAGCGGGAGGGTAAACGAGCAGTACTTC.

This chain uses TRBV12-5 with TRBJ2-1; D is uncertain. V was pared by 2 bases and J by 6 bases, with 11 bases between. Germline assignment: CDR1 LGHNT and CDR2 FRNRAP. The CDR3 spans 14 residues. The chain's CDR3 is CASGLSRLGNEQFF. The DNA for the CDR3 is TGTGCTAGTGGTTTGAGCCGGCTAGGCAATGAGCAGTTCTTC.

The CDR3 reads CASRTSGIGTGELFF. CDR3 bases: TGCGCCAGCAGAACTAGCGGGATAGGAACCGGGGAGCTGTTTTTT. The chain uses TRBV4-3 and TRBJ2-2, with 10 bases lining up with TRBD2. Germline V lookup: CDR1 LGHNA, CDR2 YSLEER. The trim removed 6 bases at V and 5 bases at J, leaving 6 bases unmatched. The CDR3 spans 15 residues.

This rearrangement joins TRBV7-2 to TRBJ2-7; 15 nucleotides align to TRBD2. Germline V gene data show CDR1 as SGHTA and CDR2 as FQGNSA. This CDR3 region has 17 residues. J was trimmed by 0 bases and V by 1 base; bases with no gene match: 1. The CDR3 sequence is CASSLEGLAGGSYEQYF. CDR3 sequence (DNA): TGTGCCAGCAGCTTAGAGGGACTAGCGGGAGGCTCCTACGAGCAGTACTTC.

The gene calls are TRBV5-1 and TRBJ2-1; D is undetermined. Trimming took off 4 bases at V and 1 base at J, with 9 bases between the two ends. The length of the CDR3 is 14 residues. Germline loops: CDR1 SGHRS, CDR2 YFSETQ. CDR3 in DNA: TGCGCCAGCAGCGGAGAGGTTTCCTACAATGAGCAGTTCTTC. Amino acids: CASSGEVSYNEQFF.

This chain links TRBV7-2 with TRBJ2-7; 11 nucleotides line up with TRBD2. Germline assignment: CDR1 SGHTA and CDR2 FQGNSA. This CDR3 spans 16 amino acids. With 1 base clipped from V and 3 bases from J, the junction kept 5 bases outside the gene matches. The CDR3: CASSLDGTSGLYEQYF. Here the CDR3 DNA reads TGTGCCAGCAGCTTAGATGGGACTAGCGGACTCTACGAGCAGTACTTC.